The 27 T cell receptor beta chains in this list originate from one sample, sequenced in a study of T cell responses to AZD1222 COVID-19 vaccine. Assay: immunoSEQ multiplex PCR; the TCRdb copy retains only in-frame clones and omits some. The table lists roughly 80,000 clones, roughly 90% of them singletons, with 4% to 5% in the top ten. Sequencing was performed on peripheral blood, taken on day 0 of AZD1222 vaccination. The receptors come from an adult in good health.

The chain employs TRBV10-3 and TRBJ1-1; 7 positions match TRBD1. This CDR3 spans 15 amino acids. The J segment lost 4 bases and the V segment lost 4 bases, leaving 9 bases of the junction unmatched. CDR1 ENHRY and CDR2 SYGVKD come from the germline V gene. The CDR3 protein is CAISGQGAWGTEAFF. The CDR3 region has the DNA TGTGCCATCAGTGGACAGGGCGCCTGGGGCACTGAAGCTTTCTTT.

V gene TRBV5-4 combines with J gene TRBJ1-1; no clear D. This CDR3 contains 17 residues. Trimming took 1 base from V and 1 from J, leaving 17 bases between them. Germline V lookup: CDR1 SGHNT, CDR2 YYREEE (reference sequence). CDR3 protein: CASSLSAGFTRNTEAFF. The CDR3 DNA reads TGTGCCAGCAGCTTGTCGGCAGGATTTACACGGAACACTGAAGCTTTCTTT.

The chain employs TRBV19 and TRBJ1-1, with D tentatively TRBD1 (6 bases). The V end lost 3 bases, the J end lost 1 base, and 15 bases lay between the germline ends. The V gene's germline CDR1 is LNHDA and CDR2 SQIVND (reference sequence). There are 16 residues in the CDR3. The CDR3 spells CASSIRSQGRNTEAFF. CDR3 in DNA: TGTGCCAGTAGTATCCGTTCTCAGGGGCGGAACACTGAAGCTTTCTTT.

V usage is TRBV7-3 and J usage is TRBJ1-1; TRBD1 matches 11 bases. The germline V gene encodes CDR1 SGHTA and CDR2 FQGTGA. The J segment lost 10 bases and the V segment lost 0 bases, leaving 4 bases of the junction unmatched. CDR3 length: 14 residues. CDR3: CASSLTGTGGVAFF. DNA of the CDR3: TGTGCCAGCAGCTTAACCGGGACAGGGGGAGTAGCTTTCTTT.

The chain employs TRBV12-2 and TRBJ2-3; the DNA was not used to check the table's D call, TRBD2. TRBV12-2 is a pseudogene locus. The CDR3 length is 18 residues. As DNA, the CDR3 is TGTGCAAGTCGCTCGGGACTAGCGGGGGGCTCCTCGACAGATACGCAGTATTTT. Translating gives CASRSGLAGGSSTDTQYF.

The chain employs TRBV30 and TRBJ1-2, with D unresolved. V was trimmed by 2 bases and J by 8 bases, leaving 12 bases between them. The CDR3 consists of 12 residues. Germline CDR1 GTSNPN, CDR2 SVGIG (reference sequence). The CDR3: CAWSTAGRGYTF. The CDR3 nucleotides are TGTGCCTGGAGTACGGCAGGAAGAGGCTACACCTTC.

This sequence joins TRBV24-1 and TRBJ2-1; TRBD2 aligns across 11 bases. V lost 4 bases and J lost 3; bases outside the gene matches: 7. CDR3 length equals 17 residues. Germline CDR1 and CDR2: KGHDR and SFDVKD. The CDR3 is CATSDRTSGSFYNEQFF. Written as DNA, the CDR3 is TGTGCCACCAGTGACCGAACTAGCGGGAGTTTCTACAATGAGCAGTTCTTC.

This chain uses TRBV2 with TRBJ2-7; 13 nucleotides align to TRBD2. Losses at the gene ends were 5 bases for V and 4 bases for J; bases not matched to a gene: 2. The CDR3 spans 14 residues. Germline assignment: CDR1 SNHLY and CDR2 FYNNEI. In nucleotides, the CDR3 is TGTGCCAGCAGTCGACTAGCGGGAGGTTACGAGCAGTACTTC. Its translation: CASSRLAGGYEQYF.

This chain uses TRBV4-3 with TRBJ2-2; TRBD1 might be the D (5 bases). CDR1 LGHNA and CDR2 YSLEER come from the germline V gene. CDR3 size: 16 residues. With 0 bases removed from V and 4 bases from J, the gap between germline ends came to 12 bases. The CDR3: CASSQDRRVGTGELFF. CDR3 nucleotides: TGCGCCAGCAGCCAAGATCGCAGGGTAGGCACCGGGGAGCTGTTTTTT.

The V and J genes are TRBV5-1 and TRBJ2-7; unclear D gene. V was pared by 0 bases and J by 6 bases, with 10 bases between. CDR1 and CDR2 from the germline V gene are SGHRS and YFSETQ. This CDR3 is built from 13 residues. The CDR3 nucleotides are TGCGCCAGCAGCTTGGAAATAGCTTCCGAGCAGTACTTC. Translation gives CASSLEIASEQYF.

This clone is large (0.1 to 1%) within its sample. This rearrangement joins TRBV29-1 to TRBJ1-5; the D gene is possibly TRBD1 (6 bases). This CDR3 is built from 13 residues. Germline V gene data show CDR1 as SQVTM and CDR2 as ANQGSEA. The V end lost 6 bases, the J end lost 2 bases, and 11 bases lay between the germline ends. DNA of the CDR3: TGCAGCGTACAACAGGGAGGCAATCAGCCCCAGCATTTT. Its translation is CSVQQGGNQPQHF.

The chain joins TRBV30 to TRBJ1-4, with 8 bases aligning to TRBD1. CDR1 is GTSNPN, CDR2 SVGIG, per germline (reference sequence). CDR3 length equals 12 residues. V shed 6 bases, J shed 7 bases, and the junction held 4 bases outside the gene matches. The CDR3 is CACSDRGEKLFF. The DNA for the CDR3 is TGTGCCTGCTCTGACAGGGGTGAAAAACTGTTTTTT.

CDR3 DNA: TGTGCCAGCAGCTTGGGGGCTGGCAATGAGCAGTTCTTC. Its translation: CASSLGAGNEQFF. V is TRBV5-6 and J is TRBJ2-1; no definite D call. The V end was cut by 0 bases, the J end by 6 bases, with 7 bases between. CDR1 SGHDT and CDR2 YYEEEE come from the germline V gene. The CDR3 is 13 amino acids. Full variable domain (remainder filled in from reference TRBV5-6 and TRBJ2-1): DAGVTQSPTHLIKTRGQQVTLRCSPKSGHDTVSWYQQALGQGPQFIFQYYEEEERQRGNFPDRFSGHQFPNYSSELNVNALLLGDSALYLCASSLGAGNEQFFGPGTRLTVL.

The V gene is TRBV28, the J gene TRBJ2-3; 8 bases are shared with TRBD2. Per the germline V gene, CDR1 is MDHEN and CDR2 is SYDVKM. CDR3 length: 16 amino acids. Trimming removed 3 bases from V and 0 bases from J; junction bases left unmatched: 5. The CDR3 sequence: CASSFPGGLSTDTQYF. In nucleotides, the CDR3 is TGTGCCAGCAGTTTTCCGGGGGGGCTGAGCACAGATACGCAGTATTTT.

The chain has TRBV6-5 and TRBJ1-5; possible D gene TRBD1, 5 bases. Trimming took off 4 bases at V and 9 bases at J, with 19 bases between the two ends. CDR1 is MNHEY, CDR2 SVGAGI, per germline. The CDR3 is made up of 15 amino acids. The CDR3 DNA is TGTGCCAGCAGTTCACGGGGGGGAGGGGATTGGCCCCAGCATTTT. Its protein product is CASSSRGGGDWPQHF.

The V call is TRBV19, the J call TRBJ2-7; possibly TRBD1 for D (6 bases). CDR1 and CDR2 (germline): LNHDA, SQIVND (reference sequence). V dropped 2 bases and J dropped 6 bases, with 11 bases sitting between them. The CDR3 length is 13 residues. CDR3 DNA: TGTGCCAGTAGTATAAACCGGGACACCGAGCAGTACTTC. Translated: CASSINRDTEQYF.

The V and J genes are TRBV7-8 and TRBJ1-5; possible D gene TRBD1, 6 bases. The CDR3 length is 14 residues. Germline loops: CDR1 SGHVS, CDR2 FQNEAQ. V was shortened by 5 bases and J by 6 bases, with 14 bases between the two germline ends. CDR3 nucleotide sequence: TGTGCCAGCAGCCGGGGTGGCAGGGGTCAGCCCCAGCATTTT. It encodes CASSRGGRGQPQHF.

The CDR3 protein is CASSQDEGAREQYF. Here the CDR3 DNA reads TGCGCCAGCAGCCAAGATGAGGGAGCAAGGGAGCAGTACTTC. The rearrangement links TRBV4-3 to TRBJ2-7, with TRBD2 as a possible D gene (5 bases). Deletions cut 0 bases from V and 7 bases from J, with 13 bases between. This CDR3 is built from 14 residues. Germline CDR1 is LGHNA and CDR2 is YSLEER.

This rearrangement joins TRBV7-9 to TRBJ2-5; possibly TRBD2 for D (5 bases). Germline V gene data show CDR1 as SEHNR and CDR2 as FQNEAQ (reference sequence). CDR3 length: 15 residues. The V end was cut by 2 bases, the J end by 1 base, with 11 bases between. The CDR3: CASSLLSGSQETQYF. CDR3 nucleotides: TGTGCCAGCAGCTTATTGTCGGGGAGCCAAGAGACCCAGTACTTC.

This chain joins TRBV30 and TRBJ1-2; maybe TRBD1 (6 bases). This CDR3 comprises 13 residues. The germline V gene encodes CDR1 GTSNPN and CDR2 SVGIG (reference sequence). Trimming cost V 0 bases and J 8 bases, with 13 bases left between them. CDR3 bases: TGTGCCTGGAGTGTACAGCAGGGGAGCGGCTACACCTTC. Protein product: CAWSVQQGSGYTF.

V and J are TRBV11-1 and TRBJ1-1; 8 nucleotides match TRBD1. The CDR3 has 14 amino acids. Trimming cost V 3 bases and J 1 base; bases outside gene matches: 1. CDR1 and CDR2 from the germline V gene are SGHAT and FQDESV (reference sequence). DNA of the CDR3: TGTGCCAGCAGCTTCGACAGGGGGAACACTGAAGCTTTCTTT. It yields the protein CASSFDRGNTEAFF.

V gene TRBV30 combines with J gene TRBJ1-1; a possible D gene is TRBD1 (5 bases). This CDR3 contains 13 residues. Germline loops: CDR1 GTSNPN, CDR2 SVGIG (reference sequence). V gave up 3 bases and J gave up 2 bases, with 10 bases separating them. CDR3 DNA sequence: TGTGCCTGGAGCGAACAGGTAAACACTGAAGCTTTCTTT. It yields the protein CAWSEQVNTEAFF.

This chain links TRBV24-1 with TRBJ2-5, with TRBD2 matching over 10 bases. The CDR3 consists of 15 residues. The ends lost 3 bases at V and 4 bases at J; junction bases unmatched: 4. Per the germline V gene, CDR1 is KGHDR and CDR2 is SFDVKD. Written as DNA, the CDR3 is TGTGCCACCAGTGATCCGCGGACTAGCGGAGAGACCCAGTACTTC. This sequence encodes CATSDPRTSGETQYF.

The chain employs TRBV2 and TRBJ1-5, with D perhaps matching TRBD1 (6 bases). V was trimmed by 4 bases and J by 1 base, leaving 11 bases between them. The CDR3 is 15 amino acids. Germline V gene lookup returns CDR1 SNHLY and CDR2 FYNNEI. The CDR3 here is CASSADRLSNQPQHF. DNA for the CDR3: TGTGCCAGCAGTGCGGACAGATTAAGCAATCAGCCCCAGCATTTT.

The CDR3 loop reads CASSVGQTTDTQYF. CDR3 coding DNA: TGTGCCAGTAGTGTCGGACAAACCACAGATACGCAGTATTTT. The rearrangement joins TRBV19 to TRBJ2-3; maybe TRBD1 (5 bases). The germline gives CDR1 LNHDA, CDR2 SQIVND (reference sequence). V lost 5 bases and J lost 2, with 11 bases in between. The CDR3 spans 14 residues.

This clone came up once. The chain employs TRBV7-2 and TRBJ2-7; possible D gene TRBD1, 5 bases. Germline V CDR1 and CDR2: SGHTA, FQGNSA. The CDR3 length is 13 residues. Trimming stripped 8 bases from V and 0 bases from J, with 11 bases between. The CDR3 DNA follows: TGTGCCAGCGGCAGACAGACCTCCTACGAGCAGTACTTC. Its translation: CASGRQTSYEQYF.

The chain employs TRBV12-3 or TRBV12-4 and TRBJ1-2, with TRBD1 matching over 9 bases. The CDR3 runs to 13 residues. Trimming took 6 bases from V and 5 from J; bases not matched to a gene: 4. The CDR3 spells CASSTGGWYGYTF. For the CDR3, the DNA is TGTGCCAGCAGCACAGGGGGCTGGTATGGCTACACCTTC.